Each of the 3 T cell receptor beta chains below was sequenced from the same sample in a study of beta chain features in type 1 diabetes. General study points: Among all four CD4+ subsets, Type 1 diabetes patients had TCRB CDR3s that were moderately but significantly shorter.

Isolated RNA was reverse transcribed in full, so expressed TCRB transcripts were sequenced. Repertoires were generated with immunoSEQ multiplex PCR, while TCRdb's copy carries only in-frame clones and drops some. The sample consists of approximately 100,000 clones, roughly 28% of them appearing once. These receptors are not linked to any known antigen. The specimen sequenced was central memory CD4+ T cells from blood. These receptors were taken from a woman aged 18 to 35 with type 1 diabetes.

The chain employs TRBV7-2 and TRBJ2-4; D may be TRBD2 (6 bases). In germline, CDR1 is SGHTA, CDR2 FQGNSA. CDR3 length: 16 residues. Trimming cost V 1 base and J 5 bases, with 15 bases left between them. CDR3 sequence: CASSLGPGASQNIQYF. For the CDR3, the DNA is TGTGCCAGCAGCTTAGGTCCGGGAGCTTCCCAAAACATTCAGTACTTC.

CDR3 bases: TGTGCCAGCAGCGCTTTGGGAGGGGAGGGATACGAGCAGTACTTC. Protein sequence: CASSALGGEGYEQYF. The chain links TRBV7-8 to TRBJ2-7, with 7 bases that match TRBD2. V shed 5 bases and J 4 bases; nucleotides not matched to a gene: 11. The CDR3 runs to 15 residues. CDR1 and CDR2 from the germline V gene are SGHVS and FQNEAQ. The full variable domain, rest sourced from reference TRBV7-8 and TRBJ2-7, is GAGVSQSPRYKVAKRGQDVALRCDPISGHVSLFWYQQALGQGPEFLTYFQNEAQLDKSGLPSDRFFAERPEGSVSTLKIQRTQQEDSAVYLCASSALGGEGYEQYFGPGTRLTVT.

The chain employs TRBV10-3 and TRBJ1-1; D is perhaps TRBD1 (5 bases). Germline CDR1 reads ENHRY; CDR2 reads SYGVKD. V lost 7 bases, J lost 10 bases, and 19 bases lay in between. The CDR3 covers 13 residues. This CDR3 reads CAITGSGRDSAFF. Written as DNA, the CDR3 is TGTGCCATCACGGGCTCCGGCAGGGATTCAGCTTTCTTT.